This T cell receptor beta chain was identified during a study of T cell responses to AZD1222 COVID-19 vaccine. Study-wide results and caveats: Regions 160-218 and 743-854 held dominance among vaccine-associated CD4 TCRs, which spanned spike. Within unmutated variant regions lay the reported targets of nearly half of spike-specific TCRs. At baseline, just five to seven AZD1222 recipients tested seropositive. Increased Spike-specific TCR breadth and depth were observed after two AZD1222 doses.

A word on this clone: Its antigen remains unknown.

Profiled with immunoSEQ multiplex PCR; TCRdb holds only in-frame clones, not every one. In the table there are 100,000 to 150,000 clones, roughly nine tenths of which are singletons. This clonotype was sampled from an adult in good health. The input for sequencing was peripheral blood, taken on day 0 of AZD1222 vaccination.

CDR3 sequence reads: CASRTGTSVSYEQYF. As DNA, the CDR3 is TGTGCCAGCAGGACCGGGACTAGCGTTTCCTACGAGCAGTACTTC. This chain uses TRBV11-2 with TRBJ2-7; 10 positions agree with TRBD2. Germline V gene sequence: CDR1 SGHAT, CDR2 FQNNGV. V was clipped by 6 bases and J by 1 base; unmatched bases: 6. This CDR3 contains 15 residues.